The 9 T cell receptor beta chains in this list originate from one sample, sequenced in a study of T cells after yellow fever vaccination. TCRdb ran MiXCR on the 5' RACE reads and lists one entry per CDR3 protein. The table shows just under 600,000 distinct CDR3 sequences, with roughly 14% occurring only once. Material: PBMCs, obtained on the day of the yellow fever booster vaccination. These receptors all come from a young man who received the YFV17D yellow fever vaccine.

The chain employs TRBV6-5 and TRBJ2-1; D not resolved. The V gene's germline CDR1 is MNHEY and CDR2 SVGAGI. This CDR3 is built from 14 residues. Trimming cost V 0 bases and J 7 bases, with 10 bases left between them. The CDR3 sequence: CASSYSLAGNEQFF. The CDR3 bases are TGTGCCAGCAGTTACTCATTGGCTGGGAATGAGCAGTTCTTC.

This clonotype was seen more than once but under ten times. CDR3 protein: CSARGGGTSGTTDTQYF. DNA for the CDR3: TGCAGTGCTAGAGGTGGGGGGACTAGCGGAACCACAGATACGCAGTATTTT. The chain uses TRBV20-1 and TRBJ2-3, with 11 positions matching TRBD2. With V trimmed by 1 base and J by 2 bases, 8 bases remained unmatched. This CDR3 region has 17 residues. In germline, CDR1 is DFQATT, CDR2 SNEGSKA (reference sequence).

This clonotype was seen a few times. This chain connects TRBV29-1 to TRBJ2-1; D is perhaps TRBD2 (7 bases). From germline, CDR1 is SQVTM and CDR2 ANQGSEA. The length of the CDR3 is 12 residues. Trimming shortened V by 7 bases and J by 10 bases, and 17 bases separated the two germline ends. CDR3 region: CSGGGGNQEQFF. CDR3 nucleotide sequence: TGCAGCGGGGGGGGCGGGAACCAGGAGCAGTTCTTC.

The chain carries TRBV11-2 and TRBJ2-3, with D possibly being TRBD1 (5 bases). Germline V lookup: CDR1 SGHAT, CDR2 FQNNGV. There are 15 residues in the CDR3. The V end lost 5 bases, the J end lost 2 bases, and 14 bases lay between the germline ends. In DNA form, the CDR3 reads TGTGCCAGCAGCCTAATAGGGGCGGACACAGATACGCAGTATTTT. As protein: CASSLIGADTDTQYF.

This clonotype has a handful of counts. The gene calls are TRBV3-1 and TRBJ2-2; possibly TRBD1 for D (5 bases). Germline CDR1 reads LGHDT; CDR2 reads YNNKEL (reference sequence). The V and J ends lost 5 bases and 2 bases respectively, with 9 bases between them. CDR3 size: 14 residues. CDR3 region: CASSTGPNTGELFF. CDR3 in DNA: TGTGCCAGCAGCACAGGACCAAACACCGGGGAGCTGTTTTTT.

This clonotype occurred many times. CDR3 loop: CASSLSHEQYF. The CDR3 DNA reads as TGTGCCAGCAGCTTGAGCCACGAGCAGTACTTC. The chain employs TRBV11-2 and TRBJ2-7; D gene uncertain. Germline V CDR1 and CDR2: SGHAT, FQNNGV. The germline V and J ends were trimmed by 3 bases and 5 bases, with 5 bases remaining between them. The CDR3 has 11 residues.

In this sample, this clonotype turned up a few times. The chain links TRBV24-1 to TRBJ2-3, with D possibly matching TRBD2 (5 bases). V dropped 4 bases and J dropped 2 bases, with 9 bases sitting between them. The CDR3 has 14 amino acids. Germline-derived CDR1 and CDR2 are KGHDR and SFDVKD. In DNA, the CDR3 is TGTGCCACCAGTGACCGGACTCACACAGATACGCAGTATTTT. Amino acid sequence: CATSDRTHTDTQYF.

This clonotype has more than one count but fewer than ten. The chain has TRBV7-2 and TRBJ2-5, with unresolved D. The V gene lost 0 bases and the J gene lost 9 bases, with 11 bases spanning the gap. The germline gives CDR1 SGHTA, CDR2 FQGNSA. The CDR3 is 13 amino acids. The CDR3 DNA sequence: TGTGCCAGCAGCTTAGCGTCAGATCGGCCCCAGTACTTC. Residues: CASSLASDRPQYF. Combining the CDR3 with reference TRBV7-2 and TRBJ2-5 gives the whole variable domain GAGVSQSPSNKVTEKGKDVELRCDPISGHTALYWYRQSLGQGLEFLIYFQGNSAPDKSGLPSDRFSAERTGGSVSTLTIQRTQQEDSAVYLCASSLASDRPQYFGPGTRLLVL.

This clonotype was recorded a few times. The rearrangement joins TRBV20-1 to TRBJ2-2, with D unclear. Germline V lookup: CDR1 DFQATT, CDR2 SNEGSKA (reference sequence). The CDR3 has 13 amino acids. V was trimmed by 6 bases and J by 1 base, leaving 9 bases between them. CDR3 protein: CSAAVMNTGELFF. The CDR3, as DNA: TGCAGTGCGGCGGTCATGAACACCGGGGAGCTGTTTTTT.